The sequence of this T cell receptor beta chain was determined in a study of cytomegalovirus exposure and HLA in healthy donors (dated by TCRdb to the late 2010s). With regard to the full study: An earlier analysis of about 560 of the donors reported over 250 Gb of sequence data and about 120 million unique TCR beta sequences obtained from 150 million to 200 million T cells. An early release covering just under 650 HLA-typed donors comprised about 300 gigabases of sequencing data and tens of millions of unique TCR sequences. The genetic ancestry cluster associated with self-reported Caucasian donors included over 65% of the roughly 380 genotyped donors. The study aimed to test whether cataloging public T cell receptors could reveal signatures of past pathogen exposure. The study used immunosequencing to profile the T cell repertoires of approximately 640 subjects and linked those repertoires to cytomegalovirus serostatus. A separate validation cohort of about 110 different subjects was used in addition to the 666-subject first cohort. To predict cytomegalovirus infection status, the study brought together high-throughput TCR immunosequencing, statistical association of individual TCRs with disease status, and machine learning. To study patterns of TCR occurrence, a later analysis re-analyzed previously published TCR beta repertoires from under 750 donors and added high-resolution HLA genotyping. The later analysis used no new phenotypic data to find candidate immune exposures, relying instead on TCR beta sequences and their occurrence across donors. To decide whether each TCR beta V gene segment behaved as functional or pseudogenic, an earlier analysis of nearly 600 of the donors relied on high-throughput TCR beta sequencing. Donor age, sex, ethnicity and CMV serostatus were compiled alongside the repertoire data. A later genetic analysis used genome-wide SNP genotypes for about 65% of the 666 donors, treating that subset as a discovery cohort. Every discovery cohort repertoire had been produced on one sequencing platform. HLA typing included class I and class II loci at four-digit resolution. The number of typed donors differed by locus: roughly 629-630 for A, B, C, DRB1 and DQB1; 522 for DQA1; 606 for DPA1; and about 470 for DPB1. About five DR-DQ haplotypes were handled as single units for association and clustering because linkage in the cohort was strong. Across 398 genotyped donors of the cohort, an average of approximately 240,000 unique TCR beta nucleotide sequences per donor were sequenced, and roughly 20% of those sequences were non-productive. The study at large found these results: Compared with the approximately 710-donor mean, donors in an Asian-associated ancestry cluster had fewer N-insertions in productive TCRs, according to a later genetic analysis. A later genetic analysis associated a missense DCLRE1C variant with V-gene and J-gene trimming of TCR beta chains, and an independent cohort replicated the association. An earlier analysis of several hundred of the donors showed that most TCR beta V segments appeared in productive rearrangements either about 87% or about 30% of the time, which broadly matched IMGT annotations. CMV serostatus was the only immune exposure information available for the cohort. Because counts were too low, about 18 rarely observed V segments, including chromosome 9 orphons, were left out of the earlier analysis of a few hundred of the donors. Across donors, most TCR sequences were observed very rarely, whereas some public TCRs were present in many individuals. Linkage disequilibrium might explain the correlated functional status among segregating V segments, but an unknown experimental factor could not be excluded. Specific HLA alleles were associated with 16,951 TCR beta sequences at a false discovery rate of 0.05 in a later analysis. A further reported finding was that TCR beta sequences accurately predicted the HLA-A and HLA-B alleles for most subjects in the first cohort. This cohort had only TCR beta chains sequenced, and the lack of alpha or paired-chain data limited which features could be detected. The presence/absence analyses assumed that sequencing depth was roughly uniform across donors, and that assumption may not be true. The classifier was reported to diagnose cytomegalovirus status with high specificity and sensitivity in both the original and validation cohorts. A cluster of highly shared sequence variants was judged likely to be a technical artifact of the sequencing pipeline. In a later analysis, most CMV-associated TCR beta chains were found to appear HLA-restricted, with HLA associations seemingly driven largely by CMV exposure. In vitro tests confirmed that a few of the cytomegalovirus-associated TCR beta chains recognize cytomegalovirus antigens. In the study, 150 to 200 TCR beta chains were listed as associated with cytomegalovirus. A later analysis found that TCR association rates varied across HLA loci, with DRB1 alleles showing the most associated TCRs and HLA-C alleles the fewest. In a later analysis, HLA-associated TCR beta chains showed more clonal expansion and lower generation probabilities than non-associated chains that were equally common. A later analysis reported that several top co-occurrence clusters appeared linked to parvovirus B19, influenza, CMV and Epstein-Barr virus. The authors suggested that the approach could potentially be generalized to other disease states and immunological phenotypes. HLA typing was unavailable for some donors at each locus, so association tests used only the typed subset. Some IMGT-functional V segments, including TRBV6-2 and TRBV6-3, could not be distinguished by the 87-base-pair reads and were therefore excluded. Strong co-occurrence of HLA alleles, especially DR and DQ, made assigning TCR associations to individual alleles difficult.

With regard to this clone: The antigen it recognizes is unknown. Base qualities were left out, and no much larger clone turns up one base away.

The cohort comprised several hundred healthy bone marrow donors. All cohort members were sampled while nominally healthy, although unrecorded immune exposures were likely present. The donor was CMV seronegative and was included in the group of a few hundred seronegative cohort members. Each donor provided a peripheral blood sample, and peripheral blood mononuclear cells were used for TCR beta sequencing. Genomic DNA extraction from the blood cell samples was performed with the Qiagen DNeasy Blood Extraction Kit. Its CDR3 holds 18 amino acids, cysteine through phenylalanine. The retained sequence is limited to the CDR3, 54 bases, with the frame set at the first base. As encoded in the germline V gene, CDR1 is SGHRS while CDR2 is YFSETQ. V and J lose 4 bases and 4 bases, and a span of 21 bases separates them. Receptor amplification or capture employed the immunoSEQ multiplex PCR assay. For the multiplex PCR, a mixture combining 60 forward primers for TCR Vbeta segments and 13 reverse primers for TCR Jbeta segments was used. The CDR3 region of rearranged TCR beta genes was amplified from genomic DNA by a multiplex PCR assay. Amplified TCR beta libraries were sequenced as 87-base-pair reads on the Illumina HiSeq System. The published analysis was carried out like this. Across the roughly 670 repertoires, a later analysis counted some 80 million unique TCR beta chains, roughly 11 million of which were shared by at least two donors. Raw reads were error-corrected and collapsed into unique sequences by a nearest-neighbor algorithm in which closely related sequences were merged to remove PCR and sequencing errors. V, D and J gene segments were assigned by aligning CDR3 sequences to IMGT reference sequences. For a sequence to be retained, a match of at least six nucleotides to both a V gene segment and a J gene segment was required. Rearrangements were called productive when the CDR3 lacked stop codons and stayed in frame with V and J; all others were non-productive. CDR3 was defined by IMGT convention, running from the second conserved V-encoded cysteine to the conserved J-encoded phenylalanine. Sequences without an unambiguous match to a single V gene segment were excluded from the earlier analysis of 500 to 700 of the donors. In an earlier analysis of 587 of the donors, a V segment was called functional when productive rearrangements were above 56.7%, and segregating when the standard deviation between donors exceeded 5%. To diagnose cytomegalovirus status from the catalog of TCR beta chain sequences, a statistical classification framework was built. In a later analysis, TCR nucleotide sequences were compared against IMGT/GENE-DB human TR gene sequences so that V and J genes could be assigned. A later analysis assigned CDR3 sequences and most-parsimonious VDJ recombination scenarios with the TCRdist pipeline. In a later analysis, each TCR beta chain was defined by its CDR3 amino acid sequence together with its V-gene family, and reads without a unique V-gene family were excluded. A later analysis removed 592 highly shared, low-generation-probability nucleotide sequences to deal with suspected cross-contamination and a sequencing artifact. For each public chain, a later analysis derived a clonal expansion index from normalized ranks of inferred template counts within each repertoire. A later analysis computed generation probabilities with a VDJ recombination model fitted to out-of-frame rearrangements, and checked the results against IGoR. In a later analysis, hypergeometric tests were used to score TCR-TCR, TCR-HLA and TCR-CMV co-occurrence, with a repertoire-size bias correction applied to TCR pairs. A later analysis estimated false discovery rates by permuting HLA or CMV assignments 20 times. A later analysis grouped co-occurring TCRs with DBSCAN, adding TCRdist sequence similarity when clustering within HLA-allele-positive subsets. For co-occurrence clustering, repertoires with fewer than 30,000 or more than 120,000 public chains were excluded, along with five or six repertoires with anomalous nucleotide sharing. In its TCRdb copy, this immuneACCESS table keeps in-frame sequences only and misses some clones. Where compared with another copy, unresolved V genes explain less than half of these, and the others have no known cause. V, J and clone size are taken as reported in that table, and D and trimming were inferred from the DNA itself. The sample table lists some 130,000 clones, approximately 77% of them with a count of one. The leading ten clones occupy around 2% of the sample.

The V gene is TRBV5-1 and the J gene is TRBJ2-6; possibly the D gene is TRBD1, per 6 matching bases. This receptor was taken from a man younger than 40 in good health and CMV-seronegative. Sequencing was carried out using PBMCs. The CDR3 has the sequence CASSVGTTAFSGANVLTF. The nucleotide sequence reads TGCGCCAGCAGCGTGGGGACAACAGCATTTTCGGGGGCCAACGTCCTGACTTTC.